One sample yielded the 9 T cell receptor beta chains listed below, sequenced in a study of human T cells and chemical hapten exposure. MiXCR was run by TCRdb on the RACE reads, yielding one entry per CDR3 protein. The sample lists about 45,000 distinct CDR3 sequences, 4.4% occurring once. The time point: healthy volunteer bleed at 2 weeks. Unfractionated whole blood served as the source for total RNA extraction. The sequenced material came from whole blood. These receptors were obtained from a human donor in good health. Some clones in this sample may be carry-over from other donors' samples.

The chain has TRBV6-5 and TRBJ2-7; 9 bases are shared with TRBD2. Germline V CDR1 and CDR2: MNHEY, SVGAGI. There are 16 residues in the CDR3. Losses at the gene ends were 2 bases for V and 1 base for J; bases not matched to a gene: 6. Here the CDR3 reads CASSYALAGPSYEQYF. CDR3 nucleotide sequence: TGTGCCAGCAGTTACGCTCTAGCGGGACCTTCCTACGAGCAGTACTTC.

This clonotype has ten or more counts. The V call is TRBV4-1, the J call TRBJ1-2; the D gene is possibly TRBD1 (6 bases). The length of the CDR3 is 13 residues. Germline lookup yields CDR1 MGHRA and CDR2 YSYEKL. The ends were cut back, 6 bases at V and 3 bases at J, with 11 bases in the middle. CDR3 in DNA: TGCGCCAGCAGGCAAAGGACAGACTATGGCTACACCTTC. Amino acid sequence: CASRQRTDYGYTF.

This clonotype showed up many times. One end of the junction varies from germline; a read error may be responsible. The chain joins TRBV12-3 or TRBV12-4 to TRBJ2-1; D gene uncertain. The CDR3 contains 10 residues. DNA for the CDR3: TGTGCCAGCAGTTTAAATCGCCTGGTCTTC. Translation gives CASSLNRLVF.

This clonotype has a count of ten or more. Germline is not matched at one junction end, which may reflect a read error. This sequence joins TRBV4-1 and TRBJ2-1, with 16 nucleotides matching TRBD2. This CDR3 region has 14 residues. Germline loops: CDR1 MGHRA, CDR2 YSYEKL. The DNA of the CDR3 is TGCGCCAGCAGCCTCGGGACTAGCGGGGGGGAGGGAATCTTC. This encodes CASSLGTSGGEGIF.

This clonotype was observed a few times. This chain links TRBV7-8 with TRBJ2-1, with 10 bases fitting TRBD2. CDR3 length: 16 amino acids. Germline assignment: CDR1 SGHVS and CDR2 FQNEAQ. J was trimmed by 10 bases and V by 3 bases; bases with no gene match: 12. CDR3 sequence: CASSFPGLAVPGEQFF. CDR3 nucleotides: TGTGCCAGCAGCTTCCCCGGACTAGCGGTGCCAGGGGAGCAGTTCTTC.

Ten or more counts support this clonotype. This chain joins TRBV5-1 and TRBJ2-3; 7 bases match TRBD1. The CDR3 loop spans 16 amino acids. The germline V gene has CDR1 SGHRS and CDR2 YFSETQ. V gave up 0 bases and J gave up 0 bases; unmatched junction bases: 4. As DNA, the CDR3 is TGCGCCAGCAGCTTGGCCGAGGGGGCAAGCACAGATACGCAGTATTTT. It is translated as CASSLAEGASTDTQYF.

There are a few counts of this clonotype. The V gene is TRBV5-6, the J gene TRBJ1-2; D may be TRBD1 (6 bases). The CDR3 length is 13 residues. Per the germline V gene, CDR1 is SGHDT and CDR2 is YYEEEE. Trimming shortened V by 2 bases and J by 8 bases, and 13 bases separated the two germline ends. CDR3 coding DNA: TGTGCCAGCAGCTTCGGACAGTCTTCCGGCTACACCTTC. It specifies CASSFGQSSGYTF.

This clonotype showed up many times. J is TRBJ2-1 and V is TRBV28; tentatively, D is TRBD2 (5 bases). V lost 3 bases and J lost 0, with 12 bases in between. The CDR3 runs to 16 residues. CDR1 and CDR2 (germline): MDHEN, SYDVKM. The CDR3 loop is CASSLRRAASYNEQFF. The CDR3 coding sequence is TGTGCCAGCAGTTTGCGGCGGGCCGCCTCCTACAATGAGCAGTTCTTC.

This clonotype has ten or more counts. The chain combines TRBV27 with TRBJ2-3, with TRBD1 identical over 11 bases. CDR1 is MNHEY, CDR2 SMNVEV, per germline (reference sequence). V shed 5 bases and J 1 base; nucleotides not matched to a gene: 8. The CDR3 has 17 amino acids. CDR3 in DNA: TGTGCCAGCAGTGCGGACAGGGGGCTACGGGGCACAGATACGCAGTATTTT. Amino acids: CASSADRGLRGTDTQYF.